One and the same sample provided the 8 T cell receptor beta chains below, sequenced in a study of T cell repertoires in cytomegalovirus infection. MiXCR was run by TCRdb on the reads, yielding one entry per CDR3 protein. This table holds fewer than 700,000 distinct CDR3 sequences, roughly 26% found once. The sequenced sample was CD8+ T cells from PBMCs. These receptors came from a human donor in good health (CMV status not recorded). Some clones in this sample may be carry-over from other donors' samples.

This clonotype has a count of ten or more. The chain is built from TRBV12-5 and TRBJ2-1; D unresolved. Germline values: CDR1 LGHNT, CDR2 FRNRAP. Deletions cut 3 bases from V and 7 bases from J, with 7 bases between. This CDR3 has 12 amino acids. The CDR3 region is CASGLGVNEQFF. The DNA for the CDR3 is TGTGCTAGTGGTTTAGGAGTGAATGAGCAGTTCTTC.

This clonotype was counted many times. The chain is built from TRBV7-8 and TRBJ2-7, with 9 bases matching TRBD1. The ends lost 4 bases at V and 2 bases at J; junction bases unmatched: 3. Germline CDR1 SGHVS, CDR2 FQNEAQ. The CDR3 is 14 amino acids. The CDR3 region is CASSSGQGPYEQYV. Written as DNA, the CDR3 is TGTGCCAGCAGCTCTGGACAGGGGCCCTACGAGCAGTACGTC.

This clonotype came up many times. The J gene is TRBJ1-2, the V gene TRBV7-9; weak D call: TRBD1 (6 bases). V shed 4 bases and J shed 3 bases, with 15 bases lying between them. Germline lookup yields CDR1 SEHNR and CDR2 FQNEAQ (reference sequence). The CDR3 consists of 15 residues. This CDR3 is CASSSGPGQHYGYTF. CDR3 coding DNA: TGTGCCAGCAGCTCAGGCCCAGGACAGCACTATGGCTACACCTTC. Full variable domain (remainder filled in from reference TRBV7-9 and TRBJ1-2): DTGVSQNPRHKITKRGQNVTFRCDPISEHNRLYWYRQTLGQGPEFLTYFQNEAQLEKSRLLSDRFSAERPKGSFSTLEIQRTEQGDSAMYLCASSSGPGQHYGYTFGSGTRLTVV.

The J gene is TRBJ1-1, the V gene TRBV12-5; D not certain. Per the germline V gene, CDR1 is LGHNT and CDR2 is FRNRAP. This CDR3 has 13 residues. V was trimmed by 1 base and J by 0 bases, leaving 3 bases between them. The CDR3 here is CASGLAMNTEAFF. CDR3 in DNA: TGTGCTAGTGGTTTGGCCATGAACACTGAAGCTTTCTTT.

This clonotype was found a few times. The J gene is TRBJ2-7, the V gene TRBV6-5; TRBD1 is a possible D gene (6 bases). V lost 2 bases and J lost 5, with 16 bases in between. Germline CDR1 reads MNHEY; CDR2 reads SVGAGI. This CDR3 has 15 residues. CDR3 sequence (DNA): TGTGCCAGCAGTTACGCCAAACAGGGAGTAGACGAGCAGTACTTC. Its protein product is CASSYAKQGVDEQYF.

The V and J genes are TRBV28 and TRBJ2-7, with D unresolved. The CDR3 covers 14 residues. V was pared by 10 bases and J by 1 base, with 17 bases between. Germline V gives CDR1 MDHEN, CDR2 SYDVKM. The CDR3 here is CAIQPSDQSYEQYV. The CDR3 DNA reads TGTGCCATCCAACCCTCGGACCAGTCCTACGAGCAGTACGTC.

In this sample, this clonotype turned up once. The V call is TRBV14, the J call TRBJ2-7; 7 bases are shared with TRBD2. The CDR3 loop spans 13 amino acids. Germline V lookup: CDR1 SGHDN, CDR2 FVKESK. Germline trimming cut 4 bases from V and 4 bases from J; bases unmatched to any gene: 4. The CDR3, as DNA: TGTGCCAGCAGCCTATGGGGGGGTTACGAGCAGTACGTC. Protein: CASSLWGGYEQYV.

This sequence joins TRBV9 and TRBJ2-7; TRBD2 agrees at 9 bases. The germline CDR1 and CDR2 sequences are SGDLS and YYNGEE. The junction had 7 bases not matched to a gene; V was cut back by 4 bases and J by 2 bases. This CDR3 is 15 amino acids long. This chain's CDR3 is CASSPRLAVTYEQYF. The CDR3, as DNA: TGTGCCAGCAGCCCAAGACTAGCGGTTACCTACGAGCAGTACTTC.